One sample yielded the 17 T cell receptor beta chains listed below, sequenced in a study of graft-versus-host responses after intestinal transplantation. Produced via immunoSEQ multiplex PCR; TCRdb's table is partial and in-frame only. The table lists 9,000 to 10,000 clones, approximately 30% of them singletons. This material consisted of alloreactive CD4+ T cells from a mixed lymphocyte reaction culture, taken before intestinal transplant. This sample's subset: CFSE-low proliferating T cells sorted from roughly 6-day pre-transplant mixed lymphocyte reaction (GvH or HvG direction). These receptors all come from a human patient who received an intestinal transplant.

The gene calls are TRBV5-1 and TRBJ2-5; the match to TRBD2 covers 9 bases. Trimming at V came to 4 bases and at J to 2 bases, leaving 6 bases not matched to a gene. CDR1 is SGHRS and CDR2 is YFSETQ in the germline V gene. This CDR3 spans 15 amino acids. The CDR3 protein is CASSEASGAQETQYF. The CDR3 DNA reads TGCGCCAGCAGCGAGGCTAGCGGGGCTCAAGAGACCCAGTACTTC.

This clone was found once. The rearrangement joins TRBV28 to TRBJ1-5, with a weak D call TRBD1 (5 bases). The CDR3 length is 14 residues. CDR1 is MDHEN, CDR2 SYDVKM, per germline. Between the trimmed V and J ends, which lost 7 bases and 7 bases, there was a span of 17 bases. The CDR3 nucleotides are TGTGCCAGCACCTCGGGGGGGAGGTACCAGCCCCAGCATTTT. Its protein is CASTSGGRYQPQHF.

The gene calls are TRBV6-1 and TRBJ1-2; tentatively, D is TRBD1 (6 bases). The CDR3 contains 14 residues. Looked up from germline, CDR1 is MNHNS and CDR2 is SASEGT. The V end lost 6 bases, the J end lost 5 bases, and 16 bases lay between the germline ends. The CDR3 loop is CASRGRGLVYGYTF. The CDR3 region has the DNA TGTGCCAGCAGGGGGCGGGGGCTGGTTTATGGCTACACCTTC.

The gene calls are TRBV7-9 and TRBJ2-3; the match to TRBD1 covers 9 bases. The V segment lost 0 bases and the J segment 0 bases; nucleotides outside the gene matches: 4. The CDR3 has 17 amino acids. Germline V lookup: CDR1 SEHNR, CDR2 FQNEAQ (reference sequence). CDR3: CASSLAGQGPSTDTQYF. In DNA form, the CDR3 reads TGTGCCAGCAGCTTAGCTGGACAGGGGCCTAGCACAGATACGCAGTATTTT.

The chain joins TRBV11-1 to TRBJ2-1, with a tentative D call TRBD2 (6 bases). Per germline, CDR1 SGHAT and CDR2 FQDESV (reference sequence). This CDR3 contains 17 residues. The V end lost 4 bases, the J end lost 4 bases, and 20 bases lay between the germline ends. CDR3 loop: CASSSMEGLSQYNEQFF. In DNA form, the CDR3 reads TGTGCCAGCAGCTCCATGGAGGGGCTATCCCAATACAATGAGCAGTTCTTC. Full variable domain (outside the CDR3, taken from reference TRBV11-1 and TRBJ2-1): EAEVAQSPRYKITEKSQAVAFWCDPISGHATLYWYRQILGQGPELLVQFQDESVVDDSQLPKDRFSAERLKGVDSTLKIQPAELGDSAMYLCASSSMEGLSQYNEQFFGPGTRLTVL.

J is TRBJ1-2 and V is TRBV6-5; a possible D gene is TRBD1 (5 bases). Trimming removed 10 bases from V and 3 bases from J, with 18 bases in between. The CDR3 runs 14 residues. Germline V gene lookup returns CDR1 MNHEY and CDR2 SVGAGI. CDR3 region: CANRTGQGYYGYTF. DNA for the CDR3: TGTGCCAACCGTACGGGGCAGGGATACTATGGCTACACCTTC.

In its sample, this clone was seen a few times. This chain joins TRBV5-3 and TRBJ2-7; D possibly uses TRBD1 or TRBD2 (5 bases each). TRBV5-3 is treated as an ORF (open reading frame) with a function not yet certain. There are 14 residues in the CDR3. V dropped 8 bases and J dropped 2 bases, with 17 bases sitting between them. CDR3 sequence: CASSIGTATYEQYF. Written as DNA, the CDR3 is TGTGCCAGCAGCATAGGGACGGCTACCTACGAGCAGTACTTC.

The DNA for the CDR3 is TGTGCCAGCAGCTTAGCGGCTAGCGGGAGTGGGGGTGAGCAGTTCTTC. Protein: CASSLAASGSGGEQFF. V gene TRBV7-6 combines with J gene TRBJ2-1; 10 nucleotides match TRBD2. Germline V gene lookup returns CDR1 SGHVS and CDR2 FNYEAQ. The CDR3 runs to 16 residues. After removal of 0 bases from V and 9 bases from J, the junction contained 8 bases not matched to a gene.

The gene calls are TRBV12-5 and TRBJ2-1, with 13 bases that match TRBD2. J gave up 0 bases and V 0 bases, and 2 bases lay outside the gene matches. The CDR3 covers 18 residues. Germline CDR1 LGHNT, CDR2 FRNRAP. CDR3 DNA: TGTGCTAGTGGTTTGGTACTAGCGGGAGGGCCCTCCTACAATGAGCAGTTCTTC. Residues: CASGLVLAGGPSYNEQFF.

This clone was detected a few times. DNA for the CDR3: TGTGCCAGCAGCTTAGTCGGTCTTGATGAGCAGTTCTTC. Protein product: CASSLVGLDEQFF. The genes are TRBV11-2 and TRBJ2-1; no definite D call. V gave up 1 base and J gave up 8 bases, with 9 bases separating them. This CDR3 has 13 residues. Germline CDR1 is SGHAT and CDR2 is FQNNGV.

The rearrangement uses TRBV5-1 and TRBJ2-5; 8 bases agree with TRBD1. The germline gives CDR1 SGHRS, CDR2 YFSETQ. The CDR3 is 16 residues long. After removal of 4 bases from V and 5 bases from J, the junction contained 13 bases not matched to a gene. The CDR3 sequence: CASSGPGQDPWETQYF. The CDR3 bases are TGCGCCAGCAGCGGACCGGGACAGGATCCTTGGGAGACCCAGTACTTC. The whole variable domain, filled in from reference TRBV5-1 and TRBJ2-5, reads KAGVTQTPRYLIKTRGQQVTLSCSPISGHRSVSWYQQTPGQGLQFLFEYFSETQRNKGNFPGRFSGRQFSNSRSEMNVSTLELGDSALYLCASSGPGQDPWETQYFGPGTRLLVL.

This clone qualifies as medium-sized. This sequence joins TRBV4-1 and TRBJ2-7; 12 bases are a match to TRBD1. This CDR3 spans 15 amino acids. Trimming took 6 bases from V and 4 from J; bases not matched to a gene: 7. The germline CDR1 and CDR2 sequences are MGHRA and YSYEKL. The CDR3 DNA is TGCGCCAGCAGTCCCGGGACAGGGGGCTCTTACGAGCAGTACTTC. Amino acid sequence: CASSPGTGGSYEQYF.

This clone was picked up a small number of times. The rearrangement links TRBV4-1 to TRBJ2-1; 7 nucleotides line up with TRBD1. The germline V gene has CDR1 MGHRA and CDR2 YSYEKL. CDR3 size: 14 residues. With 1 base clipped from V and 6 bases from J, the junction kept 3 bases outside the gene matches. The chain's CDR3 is CASSQVTGANEQFF. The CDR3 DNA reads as TGCGCCAGCAGCCAAGTTACAGGGGCCAATGAGCAGTTCTTC.

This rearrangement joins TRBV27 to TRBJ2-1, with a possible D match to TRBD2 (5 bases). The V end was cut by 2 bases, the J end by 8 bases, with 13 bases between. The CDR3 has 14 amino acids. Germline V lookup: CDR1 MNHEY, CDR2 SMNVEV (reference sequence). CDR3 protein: CASSLISSLHEQFF. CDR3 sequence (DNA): TGTGCCAGCAGTTTAATCTCTAGCTTGCATGAGCAGTTCTTC.

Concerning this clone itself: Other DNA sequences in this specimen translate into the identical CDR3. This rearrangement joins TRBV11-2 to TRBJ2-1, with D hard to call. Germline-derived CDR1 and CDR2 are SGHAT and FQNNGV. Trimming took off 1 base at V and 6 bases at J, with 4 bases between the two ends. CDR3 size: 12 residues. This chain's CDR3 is CASSLGVNEQFF. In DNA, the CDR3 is TGTGCCAGCAGCTTAGGGGTCAATGAGCAGTTCTTC.

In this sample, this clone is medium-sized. The CDR3 region has the DNA TGTGCCAGCAGCCTCAGGGGCGGCACTGAAGCTTTCTTT. It specifies CASSLRGGTEAFF. The chain recombines TRBV5-6 with TRBJ1-1; D is possibly TRBD1 (6 bases). This CDR3 is 13 amino acids long. Trimming shortened V by 4 bases and J by 4 bases, and 11 bases separated the two germline ends. Germline CDR1 reads SGHDT; CDR2 reads YYEEEE.

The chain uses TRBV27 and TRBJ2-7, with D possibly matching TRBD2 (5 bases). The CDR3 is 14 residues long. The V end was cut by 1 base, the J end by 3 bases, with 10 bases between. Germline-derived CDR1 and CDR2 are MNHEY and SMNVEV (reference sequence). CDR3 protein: CASSLYFGNYEQYF. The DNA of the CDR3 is TGTGCCAGCAGTTTATATTTCGGGAACTACGAGCAGTACTTC.